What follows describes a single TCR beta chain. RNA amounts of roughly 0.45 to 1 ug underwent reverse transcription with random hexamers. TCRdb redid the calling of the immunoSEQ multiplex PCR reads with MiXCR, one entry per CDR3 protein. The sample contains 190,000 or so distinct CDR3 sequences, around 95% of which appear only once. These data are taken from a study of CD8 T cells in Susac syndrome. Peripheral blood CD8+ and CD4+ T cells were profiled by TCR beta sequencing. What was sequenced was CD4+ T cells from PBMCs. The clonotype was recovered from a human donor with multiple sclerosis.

In DNA, the CDR3 is TGTGCCAGCAGTAGGGGACAGGACTACGAGCAGTACGTC. Protein sequence: CASSRGQDYEQYV. The chain joins TRBV6-5 to TRBJ2-7; TRBD1 matches 8 bases. V was pared by 5 bases and J by 3 bases, with 3 bases of the junction left unmatched. CDR3 length: 13 residues. The germline gives CDR1 MNHEY, CDR2 SVGAGI.